The clone carrying this T cell receptor (beta chain) was observed at least ten times. This entry is derived from a study of T cells in Graves' hyperthyroidism and ophthalmopathy. Amplification yielded TCR beta CDR3 regions, with RNA transcripts as the source. RT-PCR in the first round (using the HTBI primer set) targeted the TCR CDR3. MiXCR was run by TCRdb on the multiplex PCR reads, yielding one entry per CDR3 protein. This table holds 380,000 or so distinct CDR3 sequences, about 13% found once. CDR3 size: 11 residues. V lost 5 bases and J lost 7, with 8 bases in between. The germline CDR1 and CDR2 sequences are MDHEN and SYDVKM.

The source is a man aged 25 to 40 with Graves' hyperthyroidism that later progressed to Graves' ophthalmopathy. The V gene is TRBV28, the J gene TRBJ1-2, with a possible D match to TRBD1 (5 bases). The sequencing sample was made of blood. CDR3 sequence: CASSARVGYTF. The CDR3 region has the DNA TGTGCCAGCAGTGCCAGGGTTGGCTACACCTTC.